Included here is one T cell receptor beta chain sequence, with context. The same CDR3 is also encoded by other DNA sequences in this sample. Original processing methods: CDR3 was compared across clinicopathological groups, and the resulting differences were used to build a distant-metastasis classifier for papillary thyroid cancer. MiXCR re-clonotyped the PCR reads for TCRdb. TCRdb, not the original authors, processed these V and J calls. The sample contains tens of thousands of clones, less than 5% of which appear only once. None of the patients had undergone any treatment ahead of thyroid surgery. The sample comes from a study of metastatic and nonmetastatic thyroid tumors. Study details: Across blood and tumor or nodule tissue, repertoires from malignant and benign thyroid patients were compared with one another.

Input material: blood. This TCR was sampled from a female donor with papillary thyroid cancer or a benign thyroid nodule (not recorded which). Some clones in this sample may be carry-over from other donors' samples.

For the CDR3, the DNA is TGTGCCAGTAGTATAGCCCATGGGACCAGCGGTAGAGGGGAGCAGTTCTTC. This gives the protein CASSIAHGTSGRGEQFF. This sequence joins TRBV19 and TRBJ2-1; D possibly uses TRBD1 or TRBD2 (5 bases each). V was clipped by 1 base and J by 10 bases, with 23 bases between them. The CDR3 runs to 17 residues. The germline CDR1 and CDR2 sequences are LNHDA and SQIVND (reference sequence).